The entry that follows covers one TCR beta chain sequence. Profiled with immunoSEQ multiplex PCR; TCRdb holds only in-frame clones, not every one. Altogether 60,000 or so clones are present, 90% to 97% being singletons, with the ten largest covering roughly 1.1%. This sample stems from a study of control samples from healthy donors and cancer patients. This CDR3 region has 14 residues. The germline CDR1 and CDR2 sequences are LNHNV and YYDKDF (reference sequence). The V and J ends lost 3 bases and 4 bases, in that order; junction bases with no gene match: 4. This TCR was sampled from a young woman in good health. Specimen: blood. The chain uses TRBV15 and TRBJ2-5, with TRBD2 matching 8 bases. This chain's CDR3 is CATSRRGAGETQYF. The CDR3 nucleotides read TGTGCCACCAGCAGGCGGGGGGCTGGAGAGACCCAGTACTTC. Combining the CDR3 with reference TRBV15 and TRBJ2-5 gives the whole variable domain DAMVIQNPRYQVTQFGKPVTLSCSQTLNHNVMYWYQQKSSQAPKLLFHYYDKDFNNEADTPDNFQSRRPNTSFCFLDIRSPGLGDTAMYLCATSRRGAGETQYFGPGTRLLVL.